This is a list of T cell receptor beta chains from one sample in a study of cytomegalovirus exposure and HLA in healthy donors. Only in-frame clones appear in the TCRdb table, and some are missing; sequencing was by immunoSEQ multiplex PCR. There are about 90,000 clones in the sample; 90% occur only once, and 2.3% lies in the top ten. The sample comprised PBMCs. The receptor source for this set is a young man in good health and CMV-seronegative. Each CDR3 is given with its conserved first and last residue. Each record gives: D gene, clone size, V gene, CDR3 length, J gene, CDR3 DNA, CDR3 protein. A D gene is named only where the DNA matches it firmly. Expanded clones are given a class, and other clones once, few, many or no size at all.

D gene: TRBD2
clone size: NA
V gene: TRBV5-1
CDR3 length: 18
J gene: TRBJ2-7
CDR3 DNA: TGCGCCAGCAGCTTGTTAGGAAGACTAGCGGGAGACATCCACGAGCAGTACTTC
CDR3 protein: CASSLLGRLAGDIHEQYF

D gene: TRBD1
clone size: NA
V gene: TRBV5-4
CDR3 length: 13
J gene: TRBJ1-1
CDR3 DNA: TGTGCCAGCAGCTTGGGGGGACAGGGTGAAGCTTTCTTT
CDR3 protein: CASSLGGQGEAFF

D gene: TRBD1
clone size: few
V gene: TRBV18
CDR3 length: 17
J gene: TRBJ1-6
CDR3 DNA: TGTGCCAGCTCAGACGACAGGGGCCGCTCCTATAATTCACCCCTCCACTTT
CDR3 protein: CASSDDRGRSYNSPLHF

D gene: TRBD1
clone size: few
V gene: TRBV28
CDR3 length: 15
J gene: TRBJ1-2
CDR3 DNA: TGTGCCAGCAGTTCCTCCGGGACAGGGGGCTATGGCTACACCTTC
CDR3 protein: CASSSSGTGGYGYTF

D gene: NA
clone size: NA
V gene: TRBV6-4
CDR3 length: 15
J gene: TRBJ1-1
CDR3 DNA: TGTGCCACCCTGAGCAATGGCAGGGAGAACACTGAAGCTTTCTTT
CDR3 protein: CATLSNGRENTEAFF

D gene: TRBD1
clone size: NA
V gene: TRBV28
CDR3 length: 15
J gene: TRBJ1-5
CDR3 DNA: TGTGCCAGCAGTTTGTTTCAGGGGGCGAGTCAGCCCCAGCATTTT
CDR3 protein: CASSLFQGASQPQHF

D gene: TRBD1
clone size: NA
V gene: TRBV4-1
CDR3 length: 16
J gene: TRBJ1-1
CDR3 DNA: TGCGCCAGCAGCCAAGTCACCGGGACAGGGGGCACTGAAGCTTTCTTT
CDR3 protein: CASSQVTGTGGTEAFF

D gene: NA
clone size: NA
V gene: TRBV28
CDR3 length: 11
J gene: TRBJ1-3
CDR3 DNA: TGTGCCAGCAGTTCCCTAAACACCATATATTTT
CDR3 protein: CASSSLNTIYF

D gene: NA
clone size: few
V gene: TRBV4-1
CDR3 length: 15
J gene: TRBJ1-4
CDR3 DNA: TGCGCCAGCAGCCAAGATGCGGGTCCCGATGAAAAACTGTTTTTT
CDR3 protein: CASSQDAGPDEKLFF

D gene: NA
clone size: few
V gene: TRBV18
CDR3 length: 13
J gene: TRBJ2-7
CDR3 DNA: TGTGCCAGCTCCTGGCAACCTAGGAACGAGCAGTACTTC
CDR3 protein: CASSWQPRNEQYF

D gene: NA
clone size: NA
V gene: TRBV5-4
CDR3 length: 15
J gene: TRBJ2-1
CDR3 DNA: TGTGCCAGCAGCTTTCCCCCACTAGGTTACAATGAGCAGTTCTTC
CDR3 protein: CASSFPPLGYNEQFF